This T cell receptor beta chain was found in a study of T cell responses to AZD1222 COVID-19 vaccine. Study outcomes and limitations: Donors were largely white British and mainly female; clonal diversity was possibly underestimated.

The germline V gene encodes CDR1 SGHRS and CDR2 YFSETQ. This CDR3 is built from 15 residues. Trimming took 4 bases from V and 8 from J; bases not matched to a gene: 12. Points on this clone: Antigen unknown.

Profiling relied on immunoSEQ multiplex PCR, and the TCRdb table lists in-frame clones only, not all of them. Of 140,000 or so clones listed, over 85% are singletons. The receptor was isolated from an adult in good health. Source: peripheral blood, taken on day 0 of AZD1222 vaccination. The chain has TRBV5-1 and TRBJ1-2; 9 positions agree with TRBD1. The CDR3 region has the DNA TGCGCCAGCAGCCTCCAACAGGGGGCTGGAGAGGGCTACACCTTC. This encodes CASSLQQGAGEGYTF.